Sequencing of this T cell receptor (beta chain) was carried out in a study of T cell clones after liver transplantation. Broader study findings: Graft donor-reactive T cells may have migrated into the graft rather than being deleted.

The repertoire was sequenced with immunoSEQ multiplex PCR; TCRdb's copy has only in-frame clones and lacks some. The repertoire holds 65,000 to 80,000 clones, with around four fifths as singletons. J gave up 1 base and V 5 bases, and 1 base lay outside the gene matches. Germline CDR1 reads ENHRY; CDR2 reads SYGVKD. This CDR3 has 14 residues. As regards this clone: The antigen is unknown.

Specimen: CD4+ T cells from blood, collected at the 22-month timepoint. V usage is TRBV10-3 and J usage is TRBJ2-2; 7 nucleotides line up with TRBD1. The sequence was obtained from a human patient who received a liver transplant. The graft donor may account for some of the T cells. As DNA, the CDR3 is TGTGCCATCAGTAGGACAGGGAACACCGGGGAGCTGTTTTTT. As protein: CAISRTGNTGELFF.